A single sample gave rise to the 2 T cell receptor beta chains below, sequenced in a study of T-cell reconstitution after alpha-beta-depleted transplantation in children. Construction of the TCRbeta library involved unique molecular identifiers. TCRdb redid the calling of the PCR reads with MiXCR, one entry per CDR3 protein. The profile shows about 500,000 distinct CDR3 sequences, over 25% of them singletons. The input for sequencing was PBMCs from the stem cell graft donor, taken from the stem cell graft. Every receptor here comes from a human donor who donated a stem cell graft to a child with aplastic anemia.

CDR3 sequence (DNA): TGCGCCAGCCGACTGGAGGGGACAGGAGTATACGAGCAGTACTTC. This translates into CASRLEGTGVYEQYF. This rearrangement joins TRBV5-1 to TRBJ2-7, with TRBD1 matching 8 bases. The CDR3 sequence is 15 residues long. With V trimmed by 7 bases and J by 4 bases, 13 bases remained unmatched. Germline lookup yields CDR1 SGHRS and CDR2 YFSETQ.

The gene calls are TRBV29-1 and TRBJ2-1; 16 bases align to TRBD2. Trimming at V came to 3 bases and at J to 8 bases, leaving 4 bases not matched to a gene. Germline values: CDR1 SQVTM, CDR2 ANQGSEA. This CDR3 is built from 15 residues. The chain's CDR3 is CSVEGTSGRVDEQFF. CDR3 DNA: TGCAGCGTTGAGGGGACTAGCGGGAGGGTGGATGAGCAGTTCTTC.